A selection of T cell receptor beta chains follows, all from one sample in a study of blood T cells in healthy people across ages. TCRdb ran MiXCR on the 5' RACE reads and lists one entry per CDR3 protein. In the table there are 1.5 million to 2 million distinct CDR3 sequences, about 31% of which are singletons. The specimen was blood. All receptors derive from a woman aged 30 to 39 in good health. Both conserved end residues are part of each CDR3. Fields, in order: clone size, V gene, J gene, D gene, CDR3 protein, CDR3 DNA. D genes are given only for firm matches. Where a row states a size, it is once, few, many or the class of an expanded clone; other rows omit it.

clone_size: few; v_call: TRBV7-2; j_call: TRBJ2-7; d_call: TRBD2; cdr3_aa: CASSRASGTYEQYF; cdr3_nt: TGTGCCAGCAGTCGTGCTAGCGGGACCTACGAGCAGTACTTC
clone_size: .; v_call: TRBV28; j_call: TRBJ2-7; d_call: TRBD1; cdr3_aa: CASSDRDSLGEQYF; cdr3_nt: TGTGCCAGCAGCGACCGGGACAGCCTCGGCGAGCAGTACTTC
clone_size: .; v_call: TRBV7-3; j_call: TRBJ2-6; d_call: .; cdr3_aa: CASSFSTPLGANVLTF; cdr3_nt: TGTGCCAGCAGCTTCTCTACCCCCTTGGGGGCCAACGTCCTGACTTTC
clone_size: few; v_call: TRBV15; j_call: TRBJ2-5; d_call: .; cdr3_aa: CATSRDGTNQETQYF; cdr3_nt: TGTGCCACCAGCAGAGACGGGACCAACCAAGAGACCCAGTACTTC
clone_size: few; v_call: TRBV10-3; j_call: TRBJ2-1; d_call: TRBD2; cdr3_aa: CAISLGRQVGTSGRNEQFF; cdr3_nt: TGTGCCATCAGCCTAGGGAGACAGGTAGGGACTAGCGGGCGCAATGAGCAGTTCTTC
clone_size: .; v_call: TRBV12-3/TRBV12-4; j_call: TRBJ2-1; d_call: TRBD1; cdr3_aa: CASRPGTGAEQFF; cdr3_nt: TGTGCCAGCAGACCAGGGACAGGGGCCGAGCAGTTCTTC
clone_size: many; v_call: TRBV29-1; j_call: TRBJ2-1; d_call: .; cdr3_aa: CSGGGIPSYNEQFF; cdr3_nt: TGCAGCGGGGGAGGTATTCCCTCCTACAATGAGCAGTTCTTC
clone_size: few; v_call: TRBV12-3/TRBV12-4; j_call: TRBJ2-5; d_call: .; cdr3_aa: CASSLDIPKTQYF; cdr3_nt: TGTGCCAGCAGTTTGGACATTCCAAAGACCCAGTACTTC
clone_size: .; v_call: TRBV7-8; j_call: TRBJ1-2; d_call: .; cdr3_aa: CASSLEDRGYTF; cdr3_nt: TGTGCCAGCAGCCTTGAGGACCGAGGCTACACCTTC
clone_size: .; v_call: TRBV20-1; j_call: TRBJ2-3; d_call: .; cdr3_aa: CSARSPTTFTGTQYF; cdr3_nt: TGCAGTGCTAGGAGTCCTACAACCTTCACAGGTACGCAGTATTTT
clone_size: .; v_call: TRBV30; j_call: TRBJ1-5; d_call: .; cdr3_aa: CACDRDNQPQHF; cdr3_nt: TGTGCCTGCGACCGCGATAATCAGCCCCAGCATTTT
clone_size: few; v_call: TRBV7-3; j_call: TRBJ2-3; d_call: .; cdr3_aa: CASSLTRDKGTDTQYF; cdr3_nt: TGTGCCAGCAGCTTAACGCGGGATAAGGGCACAGATACGCAGTATTTT
clone_size: many; v_call: TRBV29-1; j_call: TRBJ2-1; d_call: .; cdr3_aa: CSVDGAFLSSYNEQFF; cdr3_nt: TGCAGCGTTGATGGGGCCTTCTTAAGCTCCTACAATGAGCAGTTCTTC
clone_size: .; v_call: TRBV24-1; j_call: TRBJ2-1; d_call: TRBD2; cdr3_aa: CATSDSVAGDTYNEQFF; cdr3_nt: TGTGCCACCAGTGATTCAGTAGCGGGAGATACCTACAATGAGCAGTTCTTC
clone_size: .; v_call: TRBV7-6; j_call: TRBJ1-1; d_call: .; cdr3_aa: CASSLELGGVATEAFF; cdr3_nt: TGTGCCAGCAGCTTAGAGTTGGGGGGTGTTGCCACTGAAGCTTTCTTT
clone_size: many; v_call: TRBV10-3; j_call: TRBJ2-1; d_call: TRBD2; cdr3_aa: CAISPGTSGGGGQFF; cdr3_nt: TGTGCCATCAGCCCCGGGACTAGCGGGGGCGGTGGGCAGTTCTTC
clone_size: few; v_call: TRBV27; j_call: TRBJ2-3; d_call: .; cdr3_aa: CASSSGDTNTQYF; cdr3_nt: TGTGCCAGCAGTTCGGGAGATACGAATACGCAGTATTTT
clone_size: many; v_call: TRBV6-6; j_call: TRBJ2-1; d_call: .; cdr3_aa: CASSGLSSYNEQFF; cdr3_nt: TGTGCCAGCAGTGGGCTCAGCTCCTACAATGAGCAGTTCTTC
clone_size: .; v_call: TRBV7-9; j_call: TRBJ1-3; d_call: .; cdr3_aa: CASSLQGFSGNTIYF; cdr3_nt: TGTGCCAGCAGCTTACAGGGGTTCTCTGGAAACACCATATATTTT
clone_size: .; v_call: TRBV20-1; j_call: TRBJ2-7; d_call: TRBD1; cdr3_aa: CSAAGTGGLTAFYEQYF; cdr3_nt: TGCAGTGCCGCCGGGACAGGGGGGTTAACCGCTTTCTACGAGCAGTACTTC
clone_size: many; v_call: TRBV11-2; j_call: TRBJ2-5; d_call: .; cdr3_aa: CASSWGLFPETQYF; cdr3_nt: TGTGCCAGCAGCTGGGGGCTCTTCCCGGAGACCCAGTACTTC
clone_size: .; v_call: TRBV7-2; j_call: TRBJ2-2; d_call: TRBD1; cdr3_aa: CASRSRQGDTGELFF; cdr3_nt: TGTGCCAGCAGAAGCCGACAGGGGGACACCGGGGAGCTGTTTTTT
clone_size: .; v_call: TRBV10-3; j_call: TRBJ2-3; d_call: TRBD2; cdr3_aa: CAIQEAGVSDTQYF; cdr3_nt: TGTGCCATCCAGGAAGCGGGAGTTTCAGATACGCAGTATTTT
clone_size: few; v_call: TRBV10-3; j_call: TRBJ2-1; d_call: TRBD2; cdr3_aa: CAISETSGSYNEQFF; cdr3_nt: TGTGCCATCAGCGAAACTAGCGGCTCCTACAATGAGCAGTTCTTC
clone_size: .; v_call: TRBV4-1; j_call: TRBJ1-4; d_call: .; cdr3_aa: CVSSRPGDFWGKLFF; cdr3_nt: TGCGTCAGCAGCCGTCCAGGGGATTTCTGGGGAAAACTGTTTTTT
clone_size: .; v_call: TRBV18; j_call: TRBJ2-1; d_call: TRBD2; cdr3_aa: CASSLTGTSGMNEQFF; cdr3_nt: TGTGCCAGCTCACTAACCGGGACTAGCGGGATGAATGAGCAGTTCTTC
clone_size: few; v_call: TRBV3-1; j_call: TRBJ1-2; d_call: .; cdr3_aa: CASSLIGLNANYGYTF; cdr3_nt: TGTGCCAGCAGCCTAATCGGGCTCAATGCTAACTATGGCTACACCTTC
clone_size: few; v_call: TRBV16; j_call: TRBJ2-7; d_call: TRBD2; cdr3_aa: CASSQSREGEQYF; cdr3_nt: TGTGCCAGCAGCCAATCGAGGGAGGGGGAGCAGTACTTC
clone_size: .; v_call: TRBV7-9; j_call: TRBJ2-1; d_call: TRBD2; cdr3_aa: CASSLFGSSGWNNEQFF; cdr3_nt: TGTGCCAGCAGCTTATTCGGTTCTAGCGGGTGGAACAATGAGCAGTTCTTC
clone_size: .; v_call: TRBV11-2; j_call: TRBJ1-2; d_call: .; cdr3_aa: CASSSEGSLSYGYTF; cdr3_nt: TGTGCCAGCAGCTCAGAAGGGTCTCTATCCTATGGCTACACCTTC
clone_size: few; v_call: TRBV5-1; j_call: TRBJ1-1; d_call: .; cdr3_aa: CASSLRGDFATEAFF; cdr3_nt: TGCGCCAGCAGCTTAAGGGGGGATTTTGCCACTGAAGCTTTCTTT
clone_size: .; v_call: TRBV7-2; j_call: TRBJ2-1; d_call: TRBD2; cdr3_aa: CASSPGTRSFRDEQFF; cdr3_nt: TGTGCCAGCAGCCCCGGGACTAGGTCTTTCCGCGATGAGCAGTTCTTC
clone_size: once; v_call: TRBV2; j_call: TRBJ2-3; d_call: .; cdr3_aa: CASAWRAGGRTDTQYF; cdr3_nt: TGTGCCAGCGCTTGGCGGGCCGGGGGGCGCACAGATACGCAGTATTTT
clone_size: .; v_call: TRBV5-5; j_call: TRBJ2-1; d_call: .; cdr3_aa: CASSSLPQLAQFF; cdr3_nt: TGTGCCAGCAGCTCCCTACCGCAGCTAGCGCAGTTCTTC
clone_size: few; v_call: TRBV20-1; j_call: TRBJ2-7; d_call: .; cdr3_aa: CSARPQGWHEQYF; cdr3_nt: TGCAGTGCTAGACCGCAGGGGTGGCACGAGCAGTACTTC
clone_size: many; v_call: TRBV20-1; j_call: TRBJ2-5; d_call: TRBD2; cdr3_aa: CSARALILAGTWETQYF; cdr3_nt: TGCAGTGCTAGAGCTCTTATTCTAGCGGGGACCTGGGAGACCCAGTACTTC
clone_size: .; v_call: TRBV5-6; j_call: TRBJ2-1; d_call: .; cdr3_aa: CASSLYGLSYNEQFF; cdr3_nt: TGTGCCAGCAGCTTGTACGGACTCTCCTACAATGAGCAGTTCTTC
clone_size: few; v_call: TRBV7-3; j_call: TRBJ2-1; d_call: TRBD2; cdr3_aa: CASSLDSGRFSYNEQFF; cdr3_nt: TGTGCCAGCAGCTTAGATAGCGGGAGGTTCTCCTACAATGAGCAGTTCTTC
clone_size: .; v_call: TRBV27; j_call: TRBJ2-7; d_call: .; cdr3_aa: CASSEVGAQTLTYEQYF; cdr3_nt: TGTGCCAGCAGTGAGGTGGGGGCGCAGACTTTAACCTACGAGCAGTACTTC